A single sample gave rise to the 10 T cell receptor beta chains below, sequenced in a study of identical twins. TCRdb analysed the 5' RACE reads with MiXCR anew, one entry per CDR3 protein. The table has some 500,000 distinct CDR3 sequences, roughly an eighth seen once. This same sample was also part of a study on yellow fever vaccine responses in identical twins.

Sample: CD4+ T cells sorted from blood. The receptors were sampled from a woman aged 18-30 years in good health.

At least ten counts were recorded for this clonotype. This sequence joins TRBV25-1 and TRBJ2-3; D not resolved. Trimming took 3 bases from V and 2 from J, leaving 9 bases between them. Germline CDR1 and CDR2: MGHDK and SYGVNS. The CDR3 has 14 amino acids. The CDR3 here is CASSDPSSTDTQYF. In DNA form, the CDR3 reads TGTGCCAGCAGTGACCCGTCCTCCACAGATACGCAGTATTTT.

The table lists this clonotype with a few counts. This chain uses TRBV3-1 with TRBJ2-7; D may match TRBD1 or TRBD2 (5 bases each). Trimming removed 0 bases at V and 3 bases at J, with 12 bases between. Germline-derived CDR1 and CDR2 are LGHDT and YNNKEL (reference sequence). This CDR3 has 15 amino acids. The CDR3 region is CASSQDSGPYYEQYF. The CDR3 DNA sequence: TGTGCCAGCAGCCAAGATTCGGGGCCTTACTACGAGCAGTACTTC.

This clonotype was counted many times. The CDR3 DNA reads as TGCGCCAGCAGCTTGGCTGGGGGTTGGAGCCAAGAGACCCAGTACTTC. Amino acids: CASSLAGGWSQETQYF. The V and J genes are TRBV5-1 and TRBJ2-5; tentatively, D is TRBD1 or TRBD2 (5 bases each). The germline CDR1 and CDR2 sequences are SGHRS and YFSETQ. Trimming pared 0 bases from V and 1 base from J, leaving 13 bases between. There are 16 residues in the CDR3.

This rearrangement joins TRBV20-1 to TRBJ2-1, with 13 bases that match TRBD2. Germline CDR1 and CDR2: DFQATT and SNEGSKA (reference sequence). Unmatched junction bases numbered 11, after V lost 4 bases and J lost 8 bases. The CDR3 loop spans 16 amino acids. The CDR3 here is CSATGLAGRPWDEQFF. CDR3 nucleotide sequence: TGCAGTGCTACGGGACTAGCGGGGCGACCTTGGGATGAGCAGTTCTTC.

This clonotype has at least ten counts. V gene TRBV20-1 combines with J gene TRBJ2-7; D possibly corresponds to TRBD2 (6 bases). The CDR3 runs 14 residues. Germline values: CDR1 DFQATT, CDR2 SNEGSKA (reference sequence). V lost 6 bases, J lost 6 bases, and 21 bases lay in between. CDR3 DNA sequence: TGCAGTGCACACGGGAGCTGGGGGTTAGGCGAGCAGTACTTC. Protein product: CSAHGSWGLGEQYF.

In this sample, this clonotype turned up a few times. The chain joins TRBV7-3 to TRBJ2-2; 7 bases are a match to TRBD1. J was trimmed by 6 bases and V by 2 bases; bases with no gene match: 3. The CDR3 covers 14 residues. Germline V gives CDR1 SGHTA, CDR2 FQGTGA. This chain's CDR3 is CASSLQQGAGELFF. CDR3 coding DNA: TGTGCCAGCAGCTTACAGCAGGGGGCCGGGGAGCTGTTTTTT.

V usage is TRBV20-1 and J usage is TRBJ2-5, with 7 bases identical to TRBD1. Germline V gene data show CDR1 as DFQATT and CDR2 as SNEGSKA (reference sequence). The V segment lost 6 bases and the J segment 2 bases; nucleotides outside the gene matches: 15. The CDR3 covers 16 residues. The CDR3 loop reads CSALDLLGTDQETQYF. The CDR3 DNA reads as TGCAGTGCCCTAGACCTACTGGGGACAGATCAAGAGACCCAGTACTTC.

A few counts support this clonotype. CDR3 sequence: CASSPRTGATTGELFF. Here the CDR3 DNA reads TGCGCCAGCAGCCCCAGGACAGGGGCGACCACCGGGGAGCTGTTTTTT. This chain links TRBV5-1 with TRBJ2-2; 9 nucleotides align to TRBD1. CDR1 and CDR2 (germline): SGHRS, YFSETQ. The V and J ends lost 4 bases and 4 bases, in that order; junction bases with no gene match: 8. This CDR3 is 16 amino acids long.

The chain combines TRBV7-2 with TRBJ2-3, with 7 bases that match TRBD2. The CDR3 covers 13 residues. Germline V gene lookup returns CDR1 SGHTA and CDR2 FQGNSA. With 3 bases clipped from V and 10 bases from J, the junction kept 7 bases outside the gene matches. The CDR3 DNA is TGTGCCAGCAGCTTCGAAAGCGGGGTTTCGCAGTATTTT. It translates to CASSFESGVSQYF.

The chain employs TRBV11-2 and TRBJ2-2, with D unresolved. The CDR3 runs to 18 residues. V was trimmed by 3 bases and J by 1 base, leaving 18 bases between them. CDR1 SGHAT and CDR2 FQNNGV come from the germline V gene. The CDR3 DNA reads TGTGCCAGCAGCTTGGAGAGAAACCGACGCTTGAACACCGGGGAGCTGTTTTTT. As protein: CASSLERNRRLNTGELFF.